This is a list of T cell receptor beta chains from one sample in a study of cytomegalovirus exposure and HLA in healthy donors. Assay: immunoSEQ multiplex PCR; the TCRdb copy retains only in-frame clones and omits some. The sample contains about 18,000 clones, approximately 70% of which appear only once. Material: PBMCs. These TCRs come from a man aged 18 to 29 in good health and CMV-seronegative. CDR3s include the opening cysteine and the closing phenylalanine or tryptophan. The order of the fields is V gene, J gene, D gene, clone size, CDR3 DNA, CDR3 protein. The D gene is left open where the match is weak. A row's size may be missing; if present it is once, few, many or a size class.

TRBV7-8	TRBJ2-5	.	.	TGTGCCAGCAGATACAGACCAGAAAGAGACCAAGAGACCCAGTACTTC	CASRYRPERDQETQYF
TRBV6-1	TRBJ1-1	.	.	TGTGCCAGCAGAAAACAGGGAAACACTGAAGCTTTCTTT	CASRKQGNTEAFF
TRBV29-1	TRBJ2-7	TRBD2	.	TGCAGCGTTGCCGGGACTAGCGGGACCACCTACGAGCAGTACTTC	CSVAGTSGTTYEQYF
TRBV29-1	TRBJ1-2	.	.	TGCAGCGTTTTCGGAGGGGTCTATGGCTACACCTTC	CSVFGGVYGYTF
TRBV29-1	TRBJ2-1	TRBD2	.	TGCAGCGTTGAACGGGCTAGCGGGGGGCCCATCTCCTACAATGAGCAGTTCTTC	CSVERASGGPISYNEQFF
TRBV29-1	TRBJ1-1	TRBD1	.	TGCAGCGTTCCAGGGGGCCAGGGAGCTTTCTTT	CSVPGGQGAFF
TRBV30	TRBJ1-1	TRBD1	.	TGTGCCTGGAGTGGCCGGGACAGGGGACTAGGTGGCACTGAAGCTTTCTTT	CAWSGRDRGLGGTEAFF
TRBV6-4	TRBJ2-2	TRBD2	few	TGTGCCAGCAGTGACTCTAGCGGGAGCACCGGGGAGCTGTTTTTT	CASSDSSGSTGELFF
TRBV25-1	TRBJ1-6	.	.	TGTGCCAGCAGTGAATATGGAGGGGTGGGTTCACCCCTCCACTTT	CASSEYGGVGSPLHF
TRBV9	TRBJ2-3	.	.	TGTGCCAGCAGCGTAGGACGGGGGGCCTACACAGATACGCAGTATTTT	CASSVGRGAYTDTQYF
TRBV4-1	TRBJ1-1	.	.	TGCGCCAGCAGCCAAGAGGACAACCCGAACACTGAAGCTTTCTTT	CASSQEDNPNTEAFF
TRBV25-1	TRBJ2-5	TRBD1	.	TGTGCCAGCAGAACGACAGGGGGCGGAAAGACCCAGTACTTC	CASRTTGGGKTQYF
TRBV6-1	TRBJ2-7	TRBD1	.	TGTGCCAGCATTAGGACAGGGGAGCAGTACTTC	CASIRTGEQYF
TRBV5-6	TRBJ1-3	.	.	TGTGCCAGCAGCTTGGGACAGCTAAACACCATATATTTT	CASSLGQLNTIYF
TRBV5-4	TRBJ2-5	TRBD1	.	TGTGCCAGCAGCTTCGGACAGGGGGTTATCGAGACCCAGTACTTC	CASSFGQGVIETQYF
TRBV10-3	TRBJ2-3	.	few	TGTGCCATCACCCCGGGGAGGGGGGCCGGTGAGATAGATACGCAGTATTTT	CAITPGRGAGEIDTQYF
TRBV30	TRBJ1-2	.	once	TGTGCCTGGAAACAAAATGGCTACACCTTC	CAWKQNGYTF
TRBV7-8	TRBJ2-7	TRBD2	few	TGTGCCAGCAGTTCACTAGCGGTCAGCTCCTACGAGCAGTACTTC	CASSSLAVSSYEQYF
TRBV6-1	TRBJ1-1	.	once	TGTGCCAGCAGTGACAGAAACACTGAAGCTTTCTTT	CASSDRNTEAFF
TRBV14	TRBJ2-5	TRBD1	.	TGTGCCAGCGAGGGACAGGGAAAGAAGACCCAGTACTTC	CASEGQGKKTQYF
TRBV6-6	TRBJ2-7	TRBD1	.	TGTGCCAGCAGCCTGGTGGGACAGGGTAGCGAGCAGTACTTC	CASSLVGQGSEQYF
TRBV5-6	TRBJ1-1	.	.	TGTGCCAGCAGCTCGCGATACAACACTGAAGCTTTCTTT	CASSSRYNTEAFF
TRBV7-8	TRBJ2-7	TRBD2	.	TGTGCCAGCAGCCAACTAGCGGGGCCCTACGAGCAGTACTTC	CASSQLAGPYEQYF
TRBV7-6	TRBJ2-3	.	.	TGTGCCAGCAGCTTAGTCCCCCAGGGTTACACAGATACGCAGTATTTT	CASSLVPQGYTDTQYF
TRBV6-1	TRBJ1-2	.	.	TGTGCCAGCAGTGCCGGCGGGGGCTATGGCTACACCTTC	CASSAGGGYGYTF
TRBV29-1	TRBJ1-2	TRBD1	.	TGCAGCGTTGGGGAGCCGGGACAGGGGGCGCAGGATGGCTACACCTTC	CSVGEPGQGAQDGYTF
TRBV30	TRBJ1-2	.	.	TGTGCCTGGAGTGTCGTTTGGGGGCCGAATGGCTACACCTTC	CAWSVVWGPNGYTF
TRBV30	TRBJ2-7	.	.	TGTGCCTGGAGTCAGGCGTCCTACGAGCAGTACTTC	CAWSQASYEQYF
TRBV30	TRBJ1-1	TRBD1	few	TGTGCCATCACGGGGCAGGGGGCCACTGAAGCTTTCTTT	CAITGQGATEAFF
TRBV30	TRBJ1-2	.	few	TGTGCCTGGATATTGGGGGCTCACCGCACCTTC	CAWILGAHRTF
TRBV6-5	TRBJ1-1	TRBD1	.	TGTGCCAGCAGTCGGGACAGGGGGGGAAACACTGAAGCTTTCTTT	CASSRDRGGNTEAFF
TRBV10-3	TRBJ1-1	TRBD1	few	TGTGCCATCAGTGAGCCGGACAGGGCCAGTGAAGCTTTCTTT	CAISEPDRASEAFF
TRBV6-1	TRBJ1-1	TRBD1	once	TGTGCCAGCAGTGAAAGGACAGGGGGGAACACTGAAGCTTTCTTT	CASSERTGGNTEAFF
TRBV30	TRBJ2-1	.	.	TGTGCCTGGGTACGGGAACGTGAGCAGTTCTTC	CAWVREREQFF